This is a list of T cell receptor beta chains from one sample in a study of radiotherapy plus CTLA-4 blockade in lung cancer. TCRdb's table, derived via immunoSEQ multiplex PCR, lists solely in-frame clones and lacks some. The profile covers some 46,000 clones, with around 77% appearing a single time and about 2.7% taken by the ten largest. The input for sequencing was peripheral blood, taken from a patient treated with radiotherapy plus ipilimumab. The receptors shown here come from a human donor with non-small cell lung cancer whose response to radiotherapy plus ipilimumab could not be evaluated. Each CDR3 is given with its conserved first and last residue. D genes are given only for firm matches. Not every row has a clone size; where given, it reads once, few, many or a size class.

J gene: TRBJ2-5
D gene: -
clone size: -
V gene: TRBV5-1
CDR3 protein: CASSLVGSETQYF
CDR3 DNA: TGCGCCAGCAGCTTGGTGGGCAGCGAGACCCAGTACTTC

J gene: TRBJ1-2
D gene: TRBD1
clone size: -
V gene: TRBV9
CDR3 protein: CASSFTGQAEAGYTF
CDR3 DNA: TGTGCCAGCAGCTTTACGGGACAGGCGGAGGCAGGCTACACCTTC

J gene: TRBJ2-1
D gene: TRBD2
clone size: -
V gene: TRBV4-2
CDR3 protein: CASSQDRGAGGAYNEQFF
CDR3 DNA: TGTGCCAGCAGCCAAGATCGGGGAGCGGGGGGGGCCTACAATGAGCAGTTCTTC

J gene: TRBJ1-5
D gene: TRBD1
clone size: -
V gene: TRBV27
CDR3 protein: CASSVRQGEGQPQHF
CDR3 DNA: TGTGCCAGCAGTGTGAGACAGGGGGAGGGTCAGCCCCAGCATTTT

J gene: TRBJ2-1
D gene: TRBD2
clone size: -
V gene: TRBV7-9
CDR3 protein: CASSPGGGLVPYNEQFF
CDR3 DNA: TGTGCCAGCAGCCCGGGGGGGGGACTAGTCCCCTACAATGAGCAGTTCTTC

J gene: TRBJ1-2
D gene: -
clone size: -
V gene: TRBV7-8
CDR3 protein: CASSLGVQEFYGYTF
CDR3 DNA: TGTGCCAGCAGCTTAGGAGTCCAGGAATTTTATGGCTACACCTTC

J gene: TRBJ1-1
D gene: -
clone size: few
V gene: TRBV14
CDR3 protein: CASSQGRETEAFF
CDR3 DNA: TGTGCCAGCAGCCAAGGGAGGGAAACTGAAGCTTTCTTT

J gene: TRBJ1-1
D gene: -
clone size: -
V gene: TRBV6-1
CDR3 protein: CASSEPGGMNTEAFF
CDR3 DNA: TGTGCCAGCAGTGAACCGGGGGGCATGAACACTGAAGCTTTCTTT

J gene: TRBJ2-1
D gene: -
clone size: -
V gene: TRBV4-3
CDR3 protein: CASSLNRYNEQFF
CDR3 DNA: TGCGCCAGCAGCCTAAACCGGTACAATGAGCAGTTCTTC

J gene: TRBJ2-3
D gene: -
clone size: -
V gene: TRBV7-2
CDR3 protein: CASSYERNTDTQYF
CDR3 DNA: TGTGCCAGCAGCTATGAGCGAAACACAGATACGCAGTATTTT

J gene: TRBJ1-5
D gene: -
clone size: -
V gene: TRBV10-2
CDR3 protein: CASSEGQSNQPQHF
CDR3 DNA: TGCGCCAGCAGTGAGGGACAGAGCAATCAGCCCCAGCATTTT

J gene: TRBJ1-6
D gene: TRBD1
clone size: -
V gene: TRBV5-1
CDR3 protein: CASSGTGGNSPLHF
CDR3 DNA: TGCGCCAGCAGCGGGACAGGGGGTAATTCACCCCTCCACTTT

J gene: TRBJ2-7
D gene: -
clone size: -
V gene: TRBV28
CDR3 protein: CASNPGGFREQYF
CDR3 DNA: TGTGCCAGCAACCCAGGAGGATTTAGAGAGCAGTACTTC

J gene: TRBJ2-7
D gene: -
clone size: medium-sized
V gene: TRBV11-2
CDR3 protein: CASSYRAGEQYF
CDR3 DNA: TGTGCCAGCAGCTACAGGGCGGGCGAGCAGTACTTC

J gene: TRBJ2-7
D gene: -
clone size: -
V gene: TRBV30
CDR3 protein: CAPPLSAGHSYEQYF
CDR3 DNA: TGTGCCCCACCCTTGTCGGCGGGGCACTCCTACGAGCAGTACTTC

J gene: TRBJ2-2
D gene: TRBD1
clone size: -
V gene: TRBV7-2
CDR3 protein: CASSFHRGTGELFF
CDR3 DNA: TGTGCCAGCAGCTTCCACAGGGGTACCGGGGAGCTGTTTTTT

J gene: TRBJ2-1
D gene: TRBD2
clone size: few
V gene: TRBV6-5
CDR3 protein: CASRMDSGRANEQFF
CDR3 DNA: TGTGCCAGCAGGATGGATAGCGGGAGGGCCAATGAGCAGTTCTTC

J gene: TRBJ2-5
D gene: -
clone size: -
V gene: TRBV16
CDR3 protein: CASSQYRSAIAQETQYF
CDR3 DNA: TGTGCCAGCAGCCAATATCGAAGCGCCATAGCCCAAGAGACCCAGTACTTC

J gene: TRBJ2-7
D gene: TRBD2
clone size: once
V gene: TRBV7-9
CDR3 protein: CASSYPGTSGSYEQYF
CDR3 DNA: TGTGCCAGCAGCTATCCCGGGACTAGCGGGAGCTACGAGCAGTACTTC

J gene: TRBJ2-6
D gene: TRBD2
clone size: -
V gene: TRBV7-9
CDR3 protein: CARGGDSGANVLTF
CDR3 DNA: TGTGCCAGGGGGGGGGACTCTGGGGCCAACGTCCTGACTTTC

J gene: TRBJ1-5
D gene: TRBD1
clone size: -
V gene: TRBV27
CDR3 protein: CASSRTGVTSNQPQHF
CDR3 DNA: TGTGCCAGCAGCCGCACAGGGGTTACGAGCAATCAGCCCCAGCATTTT

J gene: TRBJ1-1
D gene: -
clone size: -
V gene: TRBV28
CDR3 protein: CASIRGPYGTEAFF
CDR3 DNA: TGTGCCAGCATCAGGGGTCCCTATGGGACTGAAGCTTTCTTT

J gene: TRBJ1-3
D gene: -
clone size: -
V gene: TRBV18
CDR3 protein: CASSPPAVNTIYF
CDR3 DNA: TGTGCCAGCTCACCACCGGCCGTAAACACCATATATTTT

J gene: TRBJ2-1
D gene: TRBD2
clone size: -
V gene: TRBV5-1
CDR3 protein: CASSPLGGSGGVSEQFF
CDR3 DNA: TGCGCCAGCAGCCCTCTCGGTGGTAGCGGGGGGGTTAGTGAGCAGTTCTTC

J gene: TRBJ2-1
D gene: -
clone size: -
V gene: TRBV7-9
CDR3 protein: CASSFLQRYNEQFF
CDR3 DNA: TGTGCCAGCAGTTTCCTCCAGCGGTACAATGAGCAGTTCTTC

J gene: TRBJ2-5
D gene: -
clone size: -
V gene: TRBV5-1
CDR3 protein: CASSLEVAETQYF
CDR3 DNA: TGCGCCAGCAGCTTGGAGGTAGCAGAGACCCAGTACTTC

J gene: TRBJ2-5
D gene: -
clone size: -
V gene: TRBV6-5
CDR3 protein: CASRQGGKETQYF
CDR3 DNA: TGTGCCAGCCGGCAGGGGGGCAAAGAGACCCAGTACTTC

J gene: TRBJ2-7
D gene: -
clone size: once
V gene: TRBV5-4
CDR3 protein: CASSLDSSNYEQYF
CDR3 DNA: TGTGCCAGCAGCTTGGACTCGTCGAACTACGAGCAGTACTTC

J gene: TRBJ1-2
D gene: -
clone size: -
V gene: TRBV6-1
CDR3 protein: CASKTANYGYTF
CDR3 DNA: TGTGCCAGCAAGACAGCAAACTATGGCTACACCTTC

J gene: TRBJ2-7
D gene: TRBD1
clone size: -
V gene: TRBV28
CDR3 protein: CASSFGTAYEQYF
CDR3 DNA: TGTGCCAGCAGTTTCGGGACAGCCTACGAGCAGTACTTC

J gene: TRBJ1-1
D gene: TRBD1
clone size: -
V gene: TRBV28
CDR3 protein: CASSFGDRQGYTEAFF
CDR3 DNA: TGTGCCAGCAGTTTCGGCGACCGACAGGGGTATACTGAAGCTTTCTTT

J gene: TRBJ2-7
D gene: TRBD1
clone size: -
V gene: TRBV5-1
CDR3 protein: CASSGWTGGHEQYF
CDR3 DNA: TGCGCCAGCAGCGGGTGGACAGGGGGCCACGAGCAGTACTTC

J gene: TRBJ1-3
D gene: -
clone size: few
V gene: TRBV4-3
CDR3 protein: CASSQGGGVTHTIYF
CDR3 DNA: TGCGCCAGCAGCCAAGGGGGGGGAGTCACGCACACCATATATTTT

J gene: TRBJ2-3
D gene: TRBD2
clone size: -
V gene: TRBV9
CDR3 protein: CASSVGSGRKDTQYF
CDR3 DNA: TGTGCCAGCAGCGTAGGAAGCGGGAGGAAAGATACGCAGTATTTT

J gene: TRBJ2-4
D gene: TRBD1
clone size: -
V gene: TRBV2
CDR3 protein: CASSGQGLAKNIQYF
CDR3 DNA: TGTGCCAGCAGTGGACAGGGGCTCGCCAAAAACATTCAGTACTTC

J gene: TRBJ2-5
D gene: TRBD1
clone size: -
V gene: TRBV7-6
CDR3 protein: CASSRTGLETQYF
CDR3 DNA: TGTGCCAGCAGTCGGACAGGGTTGGAGACCCAGTACTTC

J gene: TRBJ2-3
D gene: -
clone size: -
V gene: TRBV20-1
CDR3 protein: CSARYTDTQYF
CDR3 DNA: TGCAGTGCTAGGTACACAGATACGCAGTATTTT

J gene: TRBJ1-1
D gene: -
clone size: -
V gene: TRBV11-3
CDR3 protein: CASSFSSGSTEAFF
CDR3 DNA: TGTGCCAGCAGCTTTTCCAGCGGCAGCACTGAAGCTTTCTTT

J gene: TRBJ2-1
D gene: TRBD1
clone size: few
V gene: TRBV11-3
CDR3 protein: CASSGPRWTGRNSYNEQFF
CDR3 DNA: TGTGCCAGCAGCGGCCCCCGCTGGACAGGGCGCAACTCCTACAATGAGCAGTTCTTC

J gene: TRBJ1-4
D gene: TRBD1
clone size: -
V gene: TRBV5-6
CDR3 protein: CASSFGTGDEKLFF
CDR3 DNA: TGTGCCAGCAGCTTTGGGACAGGGGACGAAAAACTGTTTTTT

J gene: TRBJ2-7
D gene: -
clone size: -
V gene: TRBV5-6
CDR3 protein: CASSLVVVGNEQYF
CDR3 DNA: TGTGCCAGCAGCCTGGTAGTGGTCGGGAACGAGCAGTACTTC

J gene: TRBJ2-3
D gene: TRBD1
clone size: -
V gene: TRBV12-5
CDR3 protein: CASAVLRQGARTDTQYF
CDR3 DNA: TGTGCTAGTGCCGTACTACGACAGGGGGCGCGAACAGATACGCAGTATTTT

J gene: TRBJ1-1
D gene: TRBD1
clone size: -
V gene: TRBV27
CDR3 protein: CASSSITNDRGIREAFF
CDR3 DNA: TGTGCCAGCAGTTCAATTACCAACGACAGGGGAATAAGAGAAGCTTTCTTT

J gene: TRBJ1-1
D gene: -
clone size: few
V gene: TRBV28
CDR3 protein: CASSSMNTEAFF
CDR3 DNA: TGTGCCAGCAGTTCAATGAACACTGAAGCTTTCTTT

J gene: TRBJ2-7
D gene: -
clone size: -
V gene: TRBV9
CDR3 protein: CASSVVPSVEQYF
CDR3 DNA: TGTGCCAGCAGCGTAGTTCCCTCCGTCGAGCAGTACTTC

J gene: TRBJ1-4
D gene: -
clone size: few
V gene: TRBV21-1
CDR3 protein: CASSARATNEKLFF
CDR3 DNA: TGTGCCAGCAGCGCCAGGGCAACTAATGAAAAACTGTTTTTT

J gene: TRBJ2-7
D gene: -
clone size: once
V gene: TRBV5-8
CDR3 protein: CASSLSGVMGSPRDF
CDR3 DNA: TGTGCCAGCAGCTTGTCGGGGGTTATGGGATCCCCCAGGGACTTC

J gene: TRBJ1-2
D gene: -
clone size: -
V gene: TRBV5-4
CDR3 protein: CASNSVGGYGYTF
CDR3 DNA: TGTGCCAGCAACTCCGTGGGGGGCTATGGCTACACCTTC

J gene: TRBJ2-5
D gene: -
clone size: -
V gene: TRBV5-1
CDR3 protein: CASSLQVGGTGETQYF
CDR3 DNA: TGCGCCAGCAGCCTCCAGGTCGGCGGGACGGGAGAGACCCAGTACTTC

J gene: TRBJ2-7
D gene: -
clone size: -
V gene: TRBV25-1
CDR3 protein: CASRDYAYEQYF
CDR3 DNA: TGTGCCAGCAGGGACTACGCCTACGAGCAGTACTTC

J gene: TRBJ2-7
D gene: -
clone size: once
V gene: TRBV20-1
CDR3 protein: CSFEHRYEQYF
CDR3 DNA: TGCAGTTTCGAGCACCGGTACGAGCAGTACTTC

J gene: TRBJ2-5
D gene: TRBD2
clone size: -
V gene: TRBV7-2
CDR3 protein: CASSSSGGGETQYF
CDR3 DNA: TGTGCCAGCAGCTCGAGCGGGGGAGGAGAGACCCAGTACTTC

J gene: TRBJ2-5
D gene: -
clone size: -
V gene: TRBV5-1
CDR3 protein: CASSPSPLETQYF
CDR3 DNA: TGCGCCAGCAGCCCCTCCCCACTAGAGACCCAGTACTTC